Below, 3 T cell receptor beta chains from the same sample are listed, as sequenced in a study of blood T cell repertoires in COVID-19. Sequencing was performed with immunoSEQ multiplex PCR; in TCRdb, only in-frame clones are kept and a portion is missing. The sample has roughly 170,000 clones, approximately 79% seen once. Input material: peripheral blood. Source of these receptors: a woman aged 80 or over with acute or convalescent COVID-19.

The chain's CDR3 is CASSASSGRADEQYF. The CDR3 region has the DNA TGTGCCAGTAGTGCATCTAGCGGGAGGGCCGACGAGCAGTACTTC. The rearrangement links TRBV19 to TRBJ2-7; TRBD2 aligns across 12 bases. Germline CDR1 is LNHDA and CDR2 is SQIVND (reference sequence). CDR3 length: 15 amino acids. With V trimmed by 5 bases and J by 5 bases, 7 bases remained unmatched.

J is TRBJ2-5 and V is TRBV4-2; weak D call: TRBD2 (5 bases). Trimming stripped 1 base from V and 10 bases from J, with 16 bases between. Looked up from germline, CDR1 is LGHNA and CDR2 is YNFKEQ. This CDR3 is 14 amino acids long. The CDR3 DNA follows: TGTGCCAGCAGCCAAGCCGGGATTCGAAGTTTCCAGTACTTC. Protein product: CASSQAGIRSFQYF.

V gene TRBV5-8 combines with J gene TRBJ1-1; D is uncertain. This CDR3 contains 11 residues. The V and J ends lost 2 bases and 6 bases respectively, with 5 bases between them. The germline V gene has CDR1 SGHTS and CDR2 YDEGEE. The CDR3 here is CASSFVAEAFF. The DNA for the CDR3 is TGTGCCAGCAGCTTTGTAGCTGAAGCTTTCTTT.